Sequencing of this T cell receptor (beta chain) was carried out in a study of T cell changes during pregnancy in multiple sclerosis. The protocol was immunoSEQ multiplex PCR, while the TCRdb copy is restricted to in-frame clones and leaves out a portion. The table shows approximately 80,000 clones, with roughly nine tenths occurring only once. The CDR3 runs 16 residues. Germline CDR1 reads LGHNA; CDR2 reads YNFKEQ. Trimming left V 4 bases short and J 5 bases short, with 20 bases between. This clone was detected once. The chain employs TRBV4-2 and TRBJ2-5; D perhaps matches TRBD2 (5 bases). The sequence derives from a female donor in good health, serving as a control in a pregnancy study. Some clones in this sample may be carry-over from other donors' samples. Sequenced here: PBMCs, sampled in the first trimester of pregnancy. CDR3 loop: CASSLGLATEGETQYF. CDR3 DNA sequence: TGTGCCAGCAGCCTAGGACTCGCAACGGAAGGGGAGACCCAGTACTTC.